Following are 16 T cell receptor beta chains from one sample sequenced in a study of CXCR3-negative and CXCR3-positive naive CD8 T cells. No antigen has been assigned to these receptors. General study points: CXCR3-positive naive cells had TRB CDR3s that were more hydrophobic than CXCR3-negative naive cells had.

The method, 5' RACE with UMI labels, was used to prepare the TRB cDNA libraries. TCRdb reprocessed the 5' RACE reads, with one entry per CDR3 protein and no DNA. The sample has some 110,000 distinct CDR3 sequences, and its top ten clones hold 0.3% to 0.4%. Source material: naive CXCR3+ CD8+ T cells from blood. Subset specified: CD45RO-CCR7+CD27+CD95- naive CD8+ T cells expressing CXCR3 (TNR3+). The receptor set was obtained from a human donor in good health. Some clones in this sample may be carry-over from other donors' samples.

V usage is TRBV7-9 and J usage is TRBJ2-2. The CDR3 extends over 15 amino acids. Per the germline V gene, CDR1 is SEHNR and CDR2 is FQNEAQ (reference sequence). The CDR3 reads CASSFGRANTRELFF.

The genes are TRBV25-1 and TRBJ2-7; TCRdb outputs TRBD1, but without DNA this stays unchecked. There are 15 residues in the CDR3. Germline V gene data show CDR1 as MGHDK and CDR2 as SYGVNS. CDR3 sequence: CASSEVGGVSYEQYF.

The CDR3 is CSARDFGRVGTEAFF. V gene TRBV20-1 combines with J gene TRBJ1-1; TCRdb selects TRBD1, and the lack of DNA leaves this call unchecked. CDR1 is DFQATT, CDR2 SNEGSKA, per germline (reference sequence). The CDR3 covers 15 residues.

This chain connects TRBV3-1 to TRBJ1-2; TCRdb picks TRBD1, but there is no DNA to check that call. CDR1 is LGHDT, CDR2 YNNKEL, per germline (reference sequence). The CDR3 covers 16 residues. This CDR3 is CASSQGQEADIYGYTF.

CDR3 loop: CASSPLIDRDPLNTEAFF. This chain links TRBV28 with TRBJ1-1; TCRdb indicates TRBD1, and absent DNA this call remains unverified. The V gene's germline CDR1 is MDHEN and CDR2 SYDVKM. CDR3 length: 18 residues.

This rearrangement joins TRBV7-9 to TRBJ2-7; TCRdb designates TRBD2, a call that cannot be tested without DNA. Germline CDR1 is SEHNR and CDR2 is FQNEAQ (reference sequence). The CDR3 runs to 14 residues. This CDR3 reads CASSTSSGVYEQYF.

V gene TRBV28 combines with J gene TRBJ2-5; TCRdb picks TRBD1, but there is no DNA to check that call. CDR3 size: 16 residues. Germline lookup yields CDR1 MDHEN and CDR2 SYDVKM. CDR3 region: CASSPTGGLRDETQYF.

This chain uses TRBV29-1 with TRBJ2-7; the D call from TCRdb, TRBD1, cannot be confirmed without DNA. CDR1 is SQVTM, CDR2 ANQGSEA, per germline. The CDR3 extends over 16 amino acids. The CDR3 region is CSVGEVDGVTGTEQYF.

This chain joins TRBV6-5 and TRBJ1-1; TCRdb's assignment of TRBD1 cannot be checked, as there is no DNA. This CDR3 is 13 amino acids long. Per germline, CDR1 MNHEY and CDR2 SVGAGI. CDR3 protein: CASSHRGPTEAFF.

The chain has TRBV29-1 and TRBJ1-1. The CDR3 contains 12 residues. Germline assignment: CDR1 SQVTM and CDR2 ANQGSEA. The chain's CDR3 is CSVDVEVTEAFF.

The chain has TRBV6-4 and TRBJ2-1; TCRdb's D gene call, TRBD2, goes unchecked for lack of DNA. The CDR3 is 16 amino acids. Germline assignment: CDR1 MRHNA and CDR2 SNTAGT. This chain's CDR3 is CASSDSLSDPLDEQFF.

The gene calls are TRBV29-1 and TRBJ2-3; TCRdb proposes TRBD1, but this gene call is untestable without DNA. Looked up from germline, CDR1 is SQVTM and CDR2 is ANQGSEA. The CDR3 is 15 residues long. CDR3 residues: CSAKGGNPPWDTQYF.

The chain recombines TRBV6-2 or TRBV6-3 with TRBJ2-3. Germline values: CDR1 MNHEY, CDR2 SVGEGT. This CDR3 spans 15 amino acids. CDR3 sequence reads: CASSYEVGNTDTQYF.

This chain links TRBV7-2 with TRBJ2-1; TCRdb proposes TRBD2, but this gene call is untestable without DNA. Germline lookup yields CDR1 SGHTA and CDR2 FQGNSA. CDR3 length: 15 residues. The CDR3: CASSPGLAGANEQFF.

The V gene is TRBV5-4, the J gene TRBJ2-1; TCRdb designates TRBD1, a call that cannot be tested without DNA. CDR1 and CDR2 from the germline V gene are SGHNT and YYREEE (reference sequence). CDR3 size: 15 residues. The CDR3 protein is CASSSWDRGANEQFF. Full variable domain (rest looked up from reference TRBV5-4 and TRBJ2-1): ETGVTQSPTHLIKTRGQQVTLRCSSQSGHNTVSWYQQALGQGPQFIFQYYREEENGRGNFPPRFSGLQFPNYSSELNVNALELDDSALYLCASSSWDRGANEQFFGPGTRLTVL.

The chain joins TRBV5-1 to TRBJ2-1; TCRdb's D call, TRBD2, is unchecked because there is no DNA. CDR3 length: 14 residues. The V gene's germline CDR1 is SGHRS and CDR2 YFSETQ. The CDR3 spells CASTSGGGYNEQFF.